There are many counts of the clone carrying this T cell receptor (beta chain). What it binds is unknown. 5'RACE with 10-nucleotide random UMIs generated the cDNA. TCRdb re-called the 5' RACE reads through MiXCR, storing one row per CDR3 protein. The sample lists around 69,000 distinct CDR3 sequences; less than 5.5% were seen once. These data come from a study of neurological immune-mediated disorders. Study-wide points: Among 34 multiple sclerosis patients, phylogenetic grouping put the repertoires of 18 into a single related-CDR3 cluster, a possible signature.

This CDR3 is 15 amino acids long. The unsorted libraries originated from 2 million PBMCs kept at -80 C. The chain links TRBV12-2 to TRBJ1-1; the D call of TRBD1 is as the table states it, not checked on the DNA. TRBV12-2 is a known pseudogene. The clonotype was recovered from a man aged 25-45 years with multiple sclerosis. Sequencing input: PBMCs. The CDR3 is CASRLGWTGQAEAFF. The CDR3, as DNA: TGTGCAAGTCGCTTAGGGTGGACAGGGCAGGCTGAAGCTTTCTTT.